This T cell receptor beta chain derives from a study of T-cell memory formation after mild COVID-19. As for the study in general: The TCR clusters were mostly specific to one donor.

The sample holds a few counts of this clonotype. TCRdb re-derived calls from the 5' RACE reads in MiXCR, one entry per CDR3 protein. The sample shows over 400,000 distinct CDR3 sequences, around a quarter of them seen only once. The CDR3 length is 15 residues. V was cut by 3 bases and J by 0 bases, with 9 bases left in between. Germline assignment: CDR1 MGHRA and CDR2 YSYEKL. The sequencing sample was made of PBMCs or a T cell subset sorted from them (not recorded which). The chain recombines TRBV4-1 with TRBJ2-1; D unresolved. This TCR came from an adult woman who had mild COVID-19 (a few samples of this study predate the infection). Cell type and time point are not known. Here the CDR3 reads CASSQGLSSYNEQFF. CDR3 nucleotides: TGCGCCAGCAGCCAGGGCTTGTCCTCCTACAATGAGCAGTTCTTC.